A selection of T cell receptor beta chains follows, all from one sample in a study of metastatic and nonmetastatic thyroid tumors. TCRdb re-clonotyped the PCR reads via MiXCR. This table holds roughly 55,000 clones, roughly 16% found once. Sequenced: blood. The receptors come from a male donor with papillary thyroid cancer or a benign thyroid nodule (not recorded which). Some clones in this sample may be carry-over from other donors' samples. CDR3s include the opening cysteine and the closing phenylalanine or tryptophan. A D gene is named only where the DNA matches it firmly. Clone size appears in some rows only: once, few, many, or a class for an expanded clone.

TGTGCCAGCAGTTTAATCAGGGATCAGCCCCAGCATTTT	CASSLIRDQPQHF	NA	NA	TRBV28	TRBJ1-5
TGTGCCAGCAGTTGGGGTTCTCGGGCCCAGTACTTC	CASSWGSRAQYF	NA	many	TRBV25-1	TRBJ2-5
TGTGCCAGCATCTTATCGATGAGGGTTGGCTACACCTTC	CASILSMRVGYTF	NA	NA	TRBV7-9	TRBJ1-2
TGTGCCAGCACCCCGGACAGGCGAAATGAAAAACTGTTTTTT	CASTPDRRNEKLFF	TRBD1	many	TRBV12-3/TRBV12-4	TRBJ1-4
TGTGCCAGCAGCTTAGCAGAAGCCTACGAGCAGTACTTC	CASSLAEAYEQYF	NA	many	TRBV7-2	TRBJ2-7
TGTGCCAGTAGTATGCTAGACCTTCCGTACAATGAGCAGTTCTTC	CASSMLDLPYNEQFF	NA	many	TRBV19	TRBJ2-1
TGTGCCAGCAGCTCCGGGACTAGGTATGCCGAGCAGTACTTC	CASSSGTRYAEQYF	TRBD2	many	TRBV6-2/TRBV6-3	TRBJ2-7
TGCGCCAGCAGCCAAGATTCGGCGAGCGGGAGGGCCGGGTACAATGAGCAGTTCTTC	CASSQDSASGRAGYNEQFF	TRBD2	many	TRBV4-3	TRBJ2-1
TGTGCCAGCGGAGAGTCTGGGTCCAACTTCCTGACTTTC	CASGESGSNFLTF	NA	few	TRBV6-1	TRBJ2-6
TGTGCCAGCAGCCCAAGCCTCCAAGAGACCCAGTACTTC	CASSPSLQETQYF	NA	many	TRBV5-8	TRBJ2-5
TGTGCCAGCAGCTTGTTCAACACCGGGGAGCTGTTTTTT	CASSLFNTGELFF	NA	many	TRBV7-2	TRBJ2-2
TGTGCCAGCAGTGAATCTAGCCAAGAGACCCAGTACTTC	CASSESSQETQYF	NA	many	TRBV2	TRBJ2-5
TGTGCCAGCCGTAACCCTCAGATAACTAATGAAAAACTGTTTTTT	CASRNPQITNEKLFF	NA	many	TRBV2	TRBJ1-4
TGTGCCAGCAGATATTACGGGAGGGCGAACACCGGGGAGCTGTTTTTT	CASRYYGRANTGELFF	TRBD2	many	TRBV12-3/TRBV12-4	TRBJ2-2
TGCAGTGCTAGGGGCCCAGCCCGGGCGAACACTGAAGCTTTCTTT	CSARGPARANTEAFF	NA	many	TRBV20-1	TRBJ1-1
TGTGCCAGCAGGACGGAGGTGAACCATGAGCAGTTCTTC	CASRTEVNHEQFF	NA	many	TRBV3-1	TRBJ2-1
TGTGCCAGCAGTTACTCAGGACAGACGGGCACTGAAGCTTTCTTT	CASSYSGQTGTEAFF	NA	many	TRBV6-5	TRBJ1-1
TGTGCCAGCAGAAGCGGATGGGGGGATAATGAGCAGTTCTTC	CASRSGWGDNEQFF	NA	few	TRBV2	TRBJ2-1
TGTGCCAGCAGCGGAGGGACGGGCTACGAGCAGTACTTC	CASSGGTGYEQYF	NA	many	TRBV7-2	TRBJ2-7
TGCGCCAGCAGCCAAGAGGGACGGTTAAATGAAAAACTGTTTTTT	CASSQEGRLNEKLFF	NA	many	TRBV4-3	TRBJ1-4
TGTGCCAGCAGTTCAAGGAGGGAGGGGACAGATACGCAGTATTTT	CASSSRREGTDTQYF	TRBD2	NA	TRBV6-2/TRBV6-3	TRBJ2-3
TGTGCCAGCAGTGTGGGGGGGGCGGGAGGCTACACCTTC	CASSVGGAGGYTF	NA	many	TRBV28	TRBJ1-2
TGTGCCAGCAGCCCACAGGGGGACAGGACAACTAATGAAAAACTGTTTTTT	CASSPQGDRTTNEKLFF	TRBD1	NA	TRBV9	TRBJ1-4
TGTGCCACCCGTGTAGGGAGGAGGGAGACCCAGTACTTC	CATRVGRRETQYF	NA	many	TRBV24-1	TRBJ2-5
TGTGCCAGCAGTGAGCGGGACACCGGAGAGCTGTTTTTT	CASSERDTGELFF	NA	NA	TRBV6-4	TRBJ2-2
TGCAGTGCTAGAGATCCCCCGGATACGCAGTATTTT	CSARDPPDTQYF	NA	NA	TRBV20-1	TRBJ2-3
TGTGCCAGCAGCCGGACAGGGACTGCATCTGGGGCCAACGTCCTGACTTTC	CASSRTGTASGANVLTF	TRBD1	many	TRBV3-1	TRBJ2-6
TGTGCCAGTACCGACGGTGGGGCAGGGCGGGCAGATACGCAGTATTTT	CASTDGGAGRADTQYF	NA	many	TRBV19	TRBJ2-3
TGTGCCAGCAGTTACCGGGAGGCTTCTACCCTGGGAGATACGCAGTATTTT	CASSYREASTLGDTQYF	TRBD2	many	TRBV6-2/TRBV6-3	TRBJ2-3
TGTGCCAGCAGTTCGGGACTAGCGGGATTTTTTTCGCGGGAGCAGTACTTC	CASSSGLAGFFSREQYF	TRBD2	NA	TRBV6-1	TRBJ2-7
TGTGCCAGCAGTCTCCCTTCACCGGTCCAGCCCCAGCATTTT	CASSLPSPVQPQHF	NA	many	TRBV28	TRBJ1-5
TGTGCCAGCAGACCTGGACTTCGTAAAGACAATGATCAGTTCTTC	CASRPGLRKDNDQFF	NA	few	TRBV27	TRBJ2-1
TGTGCCAGCAGTTTGCGGGACTACAATGAGCAGTTCTTC	CASSLRDYNEQFF	NA	NA	TRBV6-2/TRBV6-3	TRBJ2-1
TGTGCCAGCAGCTTGTCTGGTTGGGGGTCGGAAGAGACCCAGTACTTC	CASSLSGWGSEETQYF	NA	NA	TRBV5-4	TRBJ2-5
TGTGCCAGCAGTTTAATGAGCCGGCAGACCCAGTACTTC	CASSLMSRQTQYF	NA	many	TRBV28	TRBJ2-5
TGTGCCAGCAGCCGAACCCCCACTAGCGGGACACCCTACGAGCAGTACTTC	CASSRTPTSGTPYEQYF	TRBD2	many	TRBV28	TRBJ2-7
TGTGCCAGCACCCGGACAGTCTCTGGAAACACCATATATTTT	CASTRTVSGNTIYF	NA	few	TRBV6-1	TRBJ1-3
TGTGCCAGCAGTAGATTACAGGGGGCCGGCTATGGCTACACCTTC	CASSRLQGAGYGYTF	TRBD1	many	TRBV27	TRBJ1-2
TGCGCCAGCAGCCAAGATGTGACCGGGGAGCTGCTTTTT	CASSQDVTGELLF	NA	NA	TRBV4-3	TRBJ2-2
TGTGCCAGCAGCTACAAAGCCGGGGGCGCGCGGGCTTTCTTT	CASSYKAGGARAFF	NA	NA	TRBV7-6	TRBJ1-1
TGTGCCAGCAGTTACTTAGGGGGGGCCGACACAGATACGCAGTATTTT	CASSYLGGADTDTQYF	NA	many	TRBV6-6	TRBJ2-3
TGTGCCAGCAGTTTACCGGAATCCTACGAGCAGTACTTC	CASSLPESYEQYF	NA	many	TRBV28	TRBJ2-7
TGTGCCAGCAGCCGGGGAACAGGGGAGGATCAGTACTTC	CASSRGTGEDQYF	NA	NA	TRBV7-3	TRBJ2-7
TGTGCCAGCAGTTTGCCAGTCGGCGGGCGTGGAACTGAAGCTTTCTTT	CASSLPVGGRGTEAFF	NA	NA	TRBV12-3/TRBV12-4	TRBJ1-1
TGCAGTGCTCCAGGACTAGCGGGAGGGCCGGTGGAGGAGACCCAGTACTTC	CSAPGLAGGPVEETQYF	TRBD2	many	TRBV20-1	TRBJ2-5
TGTGCCAGCAGCAGGGGACATGCGGGAAACACCATATATTTT	CASSRGHAGNTIYF	NA	many	TRBV28	TRBJ1-3
TGTGCCACCTATCCTGGCACATGGGCAAGGGTAGAGCAGTTCTTC	CATYPGTWARVEQFF	NA	NA	TRBV6-1	TRBJ2-1
TGTGCCAGCAGCGTAGCTCCATCAACAGGGATAGCTGAAGCTTTCTTT	CASSVAPSTGIAEAFF	NA	many	TRBV9	TRBJ1-1
TGTGCCAGCAGTGAACTACAGGGGTGGTCCTACGAGCAGTACTTC	CASSELQGWSYEQYF	TRBD1	many	TRBV6-2/TRBV6-3	TRBJ2-7
TGTGCCAGCACGGTGGGGGGGGCTAATGAAAAACTGTTTTTT	CASTVGGANEKLFF	NA	NA	TRBV7-9	TRBJ1-4
TGTGCCAGCAGCAACCCCCGGCTAGCGGGAGTTCAAAGCTCCTACAATGAGCAGTTCTTC	CASSNPRLAGVQSSYNEQFF	NA	many	TRBV21-1	TRBJ2-1
TGTGCCAGCAGTTCCGCAGGGGTGGATGAAAAACTGTTTTTT	CASSSAGVDEKLFF	NA	many	TRBV6-1	TRBJ1-4
TGCGCCAGCAGTGCGGACCTCGGCATTCAGTACTTC	CASSADLGIQYF	NA	many	TRBV10-2	TRBJ2-4
TGTGCCACCAGTCAGGACGTAAACTCCTACGAGCAGTACTTC	CATSQDVNSYEQYF	NA	many	TRBV15	TRBJ2-7
TGTGCCAGCAGCGTAGGAGGGACCCTCATAGAAGCTTTCTTT	CASSVGGTLIEAFF	NA	NA	TRBV9	TRBJ1-1
TGTGCCAGCAGCTTAATCTCCAACCGTGAGACCCAGTACTTC	CASSLISNRETQYF	NA	NA	TRBV7-9	TRBJ2-5
TGTGCCAGCAGCTTAACATTGTCAGGGAAAAACAATGAGCAGTTCTTC	CASSLTLSGKNNEQFF	NA	once	TRBV7-3	TRBJ2-1
TGTGCCAGCAGCCAAGAACCGGGAGATAAACTGTTTTTT	CASSQEPGDKLFF	NA	many	TRBV7-3	TRBJ1-4
TGCAGTGCGGGGGACAGAAGCTCCTATAATTCACCCCTCCACTTT	CSAGDRSSYNSPLHF	TRBD1	many	TRBV20-1	TRBJ1-6
TGCGCCAGCAGCCCCTCCGTGAACTCCTACAATGAGCAGTTCTTC	CASSPSVNSYNEQFF	NA	many	TRBV4-1	TRBJ2-1